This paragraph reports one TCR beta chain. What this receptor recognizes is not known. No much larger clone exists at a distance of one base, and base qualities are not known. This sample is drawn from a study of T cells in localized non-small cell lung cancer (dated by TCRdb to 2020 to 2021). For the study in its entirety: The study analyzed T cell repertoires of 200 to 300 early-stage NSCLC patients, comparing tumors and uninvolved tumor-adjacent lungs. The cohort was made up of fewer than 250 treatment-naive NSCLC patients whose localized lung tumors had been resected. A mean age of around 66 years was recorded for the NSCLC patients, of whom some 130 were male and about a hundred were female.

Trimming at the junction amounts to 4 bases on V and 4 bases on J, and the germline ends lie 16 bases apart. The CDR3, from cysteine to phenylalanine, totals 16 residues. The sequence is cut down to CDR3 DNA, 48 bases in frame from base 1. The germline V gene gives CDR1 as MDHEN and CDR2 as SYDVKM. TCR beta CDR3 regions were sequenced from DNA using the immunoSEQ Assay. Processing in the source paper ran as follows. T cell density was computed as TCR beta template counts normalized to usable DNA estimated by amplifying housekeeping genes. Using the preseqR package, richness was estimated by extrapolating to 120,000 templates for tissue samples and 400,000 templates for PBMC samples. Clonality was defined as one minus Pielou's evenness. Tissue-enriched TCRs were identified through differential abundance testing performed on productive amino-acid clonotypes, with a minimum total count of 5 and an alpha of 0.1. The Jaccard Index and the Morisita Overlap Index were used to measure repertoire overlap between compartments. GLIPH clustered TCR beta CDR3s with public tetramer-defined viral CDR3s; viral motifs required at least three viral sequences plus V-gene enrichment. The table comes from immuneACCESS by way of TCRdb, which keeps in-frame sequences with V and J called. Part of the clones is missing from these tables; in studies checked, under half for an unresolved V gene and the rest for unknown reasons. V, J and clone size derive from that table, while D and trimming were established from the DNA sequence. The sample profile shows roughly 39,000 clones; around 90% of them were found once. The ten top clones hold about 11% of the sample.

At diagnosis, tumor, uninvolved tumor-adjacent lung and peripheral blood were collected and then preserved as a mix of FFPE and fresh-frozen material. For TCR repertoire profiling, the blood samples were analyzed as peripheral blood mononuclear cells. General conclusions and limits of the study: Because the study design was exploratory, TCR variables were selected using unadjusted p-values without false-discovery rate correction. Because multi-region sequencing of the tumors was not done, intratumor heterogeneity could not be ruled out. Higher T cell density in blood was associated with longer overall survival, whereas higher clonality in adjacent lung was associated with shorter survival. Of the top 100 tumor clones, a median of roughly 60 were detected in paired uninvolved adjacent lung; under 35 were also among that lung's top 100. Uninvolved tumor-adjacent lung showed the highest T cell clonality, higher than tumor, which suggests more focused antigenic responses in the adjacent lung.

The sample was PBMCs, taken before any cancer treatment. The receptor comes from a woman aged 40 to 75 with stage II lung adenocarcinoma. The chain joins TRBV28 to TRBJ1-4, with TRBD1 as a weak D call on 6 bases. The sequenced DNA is TGTGCCAGCAGTTCCGGGCCAGGGGTTGTTAATGAAAAACTGTTTTTT. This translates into CASSSGPGVVNEKLFF.